The sequence of this T cell receptor beta chain was determined in a study of blood T cell repertoires in COVID-19. Across the study: Whether acute or convalescent, the COVID-19 samples came from the United States, Italy and Spain.

The CDR3 runs to 16 residues. V trimming: 1 base; J trimming: 1 base; junction bases outside the gene matches: 3. Germline CDR1 reads LGHDT; CDR2 reads YNNKEL (reference sequence). Sequenced by immunoSEQ multiplex PCR; TCRdb stores in-frame clones only, minus some. There are 190,000 or so clones in the sample; about three quarters occur only once, and 10% to 15% lies in the top ten. Specimen: peripheral blood. The V and J genes are TRBV3-1 (or the pseudogene TRBV3-2) and TRBJ2-7; 11 bases are shared with TRBD1. The clonotype was recovered from a woman older than 75 with COVID-19, enrolled during active disease. The CDR3, as DNA: TGTGCCAGCAGCCAAGGCCGGGACAGGGGGTCCTACGAGCAGTACTTC. It codes for CASSQGRDRGSYEQYF.